This T cell receptor beta chain was identified during a study of technical replicates of blood from a few donors (dated by TCRdb to about 2017). Library preparation was by the immunoSEQ multiplex PCR assay. The clones in this table, taken by TCRdb from immuneACCESS, are in-frame only. Not every clone is retained; where verified, under half of the shortfall comes from an unresolved V gene, and the cause of the rest is unknown. The sample table holds some 56,000 clones, of which roughly 95% were seen once. The biggest ten clones account for 4.2% of the sample. From its cysteine to its phenylalanine, the CDR3 spans 17 amino acids. Of all the DNA, just the CDR3 is kept, 51 bases in frame from base 1. Relative to germline, V is missing 2 bases and J is missing 5 bases, with 9 bases of the junction outside any gene match. Sequences LNHNV (CDR1) and YYDKDF (CDR2) are obtained from the germline V gene (reference sequence).

Only a few counts were recorded for this clone. Its target antigen remains unknown. Base quality data are lacking; no much larger clone is found one base away. The sequence derives from a human donor in good health. Some clones in this sample may be carry-over from other donors' samples. Specimen: PBMCs. The chain is made from TRBV15 and TRBJ2-5; TRBD2 fits 12 bases in the junction. The CDR3 corresponds to CATSRIQLAGGRETQYF. The nucleotide sequence reads as follows: TGTGCCACCAGCAGAATACAGCTAGCGGGGGGGCGGGAGACCCAGTACTTC.